This TCR beta chain emerged from a study of response to subunit inactivated influenza vaccine. TCRdb ran MiXCR on the RT-PCR reads and lists one entry per CDR3 protein. The table shows approximately 500,000 distinct CDR3 sequences, with roughly 23% occurring only once. The same data also contributed to another study, on T cells expressing NK-cell markers. That report notes: What made the TCR beta cDNA was 5'RACE template switching with UMIs.

Here the sequenced sample was CD4+ T cells sorted from PBMCs, taken roughly 12 days after vaccination. This clonotype originated in a man aged 50 or older who received an inactivated influenza vaccine.

In nucleotides, the CDR3 is TGCAGCCCCCTGGGAAACACGGCGGAGACCCAGTACTTC. Translation gives CSPLGNTAETQYF. V gene TRBV20-1 combines with J gene TRBJ2-5, with D unresolved. The CDR3 loop spans 13 amino acids. Germline-derived CDR1 and CDR2 are DFQATT and SNEGSKA (reference sequence).